These 17 T cell receptor beta chains were all obtained from the same sample, sequenced in a study of T cells in Graves' hyperthyroidism and ophthalmopathy. Amplification yielded TCR beta CDR3 regions, with RNA transcripts as the source. First-round RT-PCR targeting the TCR CDR3 was performed with the HTBI primer set. TCRdb re-called the multiplex PCR reads with MiXCR, one entry per CDR3 protein. The data show 550,000 to 700,000 distinct CDR3 sequences, 40% to 55% seen once. Input material: peripheral blood or thyroid tissue (not recorded which). These receptors were taken from an adult woman with Graves' disease, either hyperthyroidism or ophthalmopathy (not recorded which).

The J gene is TRBJ1-5, the V gene TRBV6-2 or TRBV6-3, with D maybe TRBD1 (5 bases). Germline V gene data show CDR1 as MNHEY and CDR2 as SVGEGT. There are 17 residues in the CDR3. The germline V and J ends were trimmed by 5 bases and 4 bases, with 21 bases remaining between them. CDR3 bases: TGTGCCAGCAGTGCGGGACCCACCGACCACCGTAATCAGCCCCAGCATTTT. It translates to CASSAGPTDHRNQPQHF.

The table lists this clonotype with many counts. J is TRBJ1-1 and V is TRBV27; D may be TRBD1 (5 bases). Trimming took 1 base from V and 3 from J, leaving 12 bases between them. This CDR3 is 15 amino acids long. CDR1 is MNHEY, CDR2 SMNVEV, per germline (reference sequence). The CDR3 spells CASSLWPRDDTEAFF. The CDR3 DNA follows: TGTGCCAGCAGTTTATGGCCCAGGGATGACACTGAAGCTTTCTTT.

This clonotype was found once. The genes are TRBV7-9 and TRBJ1-3; 9 nucleotides match TRBD1. The CDR3 spans 15 residues. Germline loops: CDR1 SEHNR, CDR2 FQNEAQ (reference sequence). Trimming took 4 bases from V and 2 from J; bases not matched to a gene: 3. The CDR3 spells CASSWGTGTGNTIYF. CDR3 in DNA: TGTGCCAGCAGCTGGGGGACAGGGACTGGAAACACCATATATTTT.

This clonotype has a count of ten or more. The chain employs TRBV6-5 and TRBJ1-6, with D hard to call. Germline CDR1 reads MNHEY; CDR2 reads SVGAGI. V was pared by 6 bases and J by 7 bases, with 10 bases between. CDR3 length: 13 amino acids. The CDR3 reads CASSRDANSPLHF. CDR3 sequence (DNA): TGTGCCAGCAGCCGCGATGCGAATTCACCCCTCCACTTT.

This clonotype has a count of ten or more. This chain uses TRBV9 with TRBJ1-1, with 7 bases that match TRBD1. Germline CDR1 reads SGDLS; CDR2 reads YYNGEE. V shed 4 bases and J 5 bases; nucleotides not matched to a gene: 8. The CDR3 is 14 residues long. The CDR3 sequence is CASSSRQGRTEAFF. Here the CDR3 DNA reads TGTGCCAGCAGCTCGAGACAGGGAAGAACTGAAGCTTTCTTT.

This clonotype has a count of ten or more. The chain joins TRBV20-1 to TRBJ2-5, with D tentatively TRBD1 (5 bases). Trimming stripped 6 bases from V and 2 bases from J, with 13 bases between. The CDR3 has 13 amino acids. Germline V gives CDR1 DFQATT, CDR2 SNEGSKA (reference sequence). CDR3 bases: TGCAGTGCAGCAGTGACAGCTCAAGAGACCCAGTACTTC. Translation gives CSAAVTAQETQYF.

This chain uses TRBV24-1 with TRBJ2-1; 7 nucleotides match TRBD1. The J segment lost 5 bases and the V segment lost 7 bases, leaving 16 bases of the junction unmatched. CDR1 and CDR2 (germline): KGHDR, SFDVKD. The CDR3 is 17 residues long. CDR3 bases: TGTGCCACCAGGCCTAACGACCGACAGGGTAGGGACAATGAGCAGTTCTTC. Its translation is CATRPNDRQGRDNEQFF.

This clonotype was counted many times. The chain uses TRBV11-2 and TRBJ1-1; D gene uncertain. V was clipped by 4 bases and J by 2 bases, with 11 bases between them. Germline CDR1 reads SGHAT; CDR2 reads FQNNGV. This CDR3 is 14 amino acids long. CDR3 amino acids: CASSWADPNTEAFF. Written as DNA, the CDR3 is TGTGCCAGCAGCTGGGCAGATCCTAACACTGAAGCTTTCTTT.

Comment on this clonotype: One end of the junction is discordant with germline, which a read error may explain. This sequence joins TRBV28 and TRBJ2-5, with TRBD1 identical over 7 bases. Germline assignment: CDR1 MDHEN and CDR2 SYDVKM. The CDR3 runs 14 residues. CDR3 in amino acids: CASGHGTAPETRYF. Written as DNA, the CDR3 is TGTGCCAGCGGCCACGGGACAGCCCCGGAGACCCGGTACTTC. The entire variable domain, with the rest obtained from reference TRBV28 and TRBJ2-5, is as follows: DVKVTQSSRYLVKRTGEKVFLECVQDMDHENMFWYRQDPGLGLRLIYFSYDVKMKEKGDIPEGYSVSREKKERFSLILESASTNQTSMYLCASGHGTAPETRYFGPGTRLLVL.

This clonotype was observed at least ten times. This chain uses TRBV30 with TRBJ1-2; no reliable D call. Per germline, CDR1 GTSNPN and CDR2 SVGIG (reference sequence). The length of the CDR3 is 13 residues. Trimming stripped 1 base from V and 7 bases from J, with 13 bases between. CDR3 amino acids: CAWSGTAVGGYTF. The CDR3 bases are TGTGCCTGGAGTGGGACGGCGGTGGGTGGCTACACCTTC.

The chain combines TRBV7-3 with TRBJ2-6; no clear D gene. The CDR3 consists of 14 residues. Germline V gene sequence: CDR1 SGHTA, CDR2 FQGTGA. V was trimmed by 5 bases and J by 4 bases, leaving 9 bases between them. The CDR3 region is CASSESTGANVLTF. DNA of the CDR3: TGTGCCAGCAGCGAATCGACAGGGGCCAACGTCCTGACTTTC.

This clonotype has a handful of counts. The genes are TRBV30 and TRBJ1-6, with unresolved D. The V gene lost 6 bases and the J gene lost 9 bases, with 18 bases spanning the gap. The V gene's germline CDR1 is GTSNPN and CDR2 SVGIG (reference sequence). CDR3 length: 14 amino acids. CDR3 amino acids: CACSADLVGSPLHF. DNA for the CDR3: TGTGCCTGCTCGGCAGATTTGGTTGGTTCACCCCTCCACTTT.

The chain combines TRBV7-3 with TRBJ1-5; no definite D call. This CDR3 is 13 amino acids long. With 4 bases removed from V and 11 bases from J, the gap between germline ends came to 15 bases. The germline V gene encodes CDR1 SGHTA and CDR2 FQGTGA. The CDR3 sequence is CASSSSPTEAQHF. In DNA, the CDR3 is TGTGCCAGCAGCTCGTCCCCGACGGAGGCCCAGCATTTT. The full variable domain, in which reference TRBV7-3 and TRBJ1-5 provide the parts outside the CDR3, is GAGVSQTPSNKVTEKGKYVELRCDPISGHTALYWYRQSLGQGPEFLIYFQGTGAADDSGLPNDRFFAVRPEGSVSTLKIQRTERGDSAVYLCASSSSPTEAQHFGDGTRLSIL.

The chain carries TRBV19 and TRBJ2-6; D gene unclear. There are 14 residues in the CDR3. V lost 1 base and J 5 bases, leaving 6 bases between the germline ends. Per the germline V gene, CDR1 is LNHDA and CDR2 is SQIVND (reference sequence). The CDR3 DNA is TGTGCCAGTAGTATAGTGTTCAGGGCCAACGTCCTGACTTTC. Amino acids: CASSIVFRANVLTF.

J is TRBJ2-5 and V is TRBV7-2; D call uncertain. Between the trimmed V and J ends, which lost 5 bases and 5 bases, there was a span of 12 bases. There are 13 residues in the CDR3. CDR1 is SGHTA and CDR2 is FQGNSA in the germline V gene. CDR3 in amino acids: CASSPRRRETQYF. Written as DNA, the CDR3 is TGTGCCAGCAGCCCCCGTAGGCGGGAGACCCAGTACTTC.

This clonotype occurred a few times. The chain carries TRBV6-2 or TRBV6-3 and TRBJ1-1; D call uncertain. The germline gives CDR1 MNHEY, CDR2 SVGEGT. V shed 2 bases and J shed 1 base, with 14 bases lying between them. The CDR3 covers 16 residues. DNA of the CDR3: TGTGCCAGCAGTTACCAATCGGGCAGGAGGAACACTGAAGCTTTCTTT. Residues: CASSYQSGRRNTEAFF.

Comments on this clonotype: This sequence may be a read error, since a much larger clone differs from it by one base. This CDR3 fails to terminate in the conserved phenylalanine or tryptophan, so it likely reflects a read error. The chain recombines TRBV5-1 with TRBJ1-1, with 11 nucleotides matching TRBD1. After removal of 2 bases from V and 7 bases from J, the junction contained 1 base not matched to a gene. The CDR3 sequence is 13 residues long. Germline V lookup: CDR1 SGHRS, CDR2 YFSETQ. CDR3 sequence (DNA): TGCGCCAGCAGCTTCGGGACAGGGGGTGAAGCTTTCCTT. Its translation is CASSFGTGGEAFL.